The rows below give T cell receptor beta chains drawn from one sample of a study of shared clonotypes between healthy human individuals. Sequencing was performed with immunoSEQ multiplex PCR; in TCRdb, only in-frame clones are kept and a portion is missing. This repertoire shows some 1,600,000 clones, 95% to 99% found once; its top ten account for about 0.4%. Sequenced material: naive CD4+ T cells sorted from blood. Receptors were obtained from a man younger than 45 in good health. Both conserved end residues are part of each CDR3. A D gene is named only where the DNA matches it firmly. Size is omitted from some rows. Given values are once, few, many or a class for expanded clones.

length	J	size	D	V	CDR3	DNA
13	TRBJ1-1	NA	NA	TRBV5-8	CASSSSQGYRAFF	TGTGCCAGCAGCTCGTCCCAGGGGTATCGAGCTTTCTTT
16	TRBJ2-3	NA	TRBD1	TRBV2	CASGRGEGQGVYTQYF	TGTGCCAGCGGGAGAGGGGAAGGACAGGGAGTGTATACGCAGTATTTT
21	TRBJ2-4	NA	TRBD2	TRBV4-1	CASSQDRVAGINFSAKNIQYF	TGCGCCAGCAGCCAAGATCGGGTAGCGGGAATTAATTTCTCAGCCAAAAACATTCAGTACTTC
16	TRBJ2-5	NA	NA	TRBV6-1	CASSDEGPGRRETQYF	TGTGCCAGCAGTGACGAGGGGCCCGGACGCCGCGAGACCCAGTACTTC
16	TRBJ2-5	NA	TRBD1	TRBV28	CASSLYSGTGGETQYF	TGTGCCAGCAGTCTCTATTCCGGGACAGGGGGAGAGACCCAGTACTTC
16	TRBJ2-1	NA	TRBD1	TRBV5-1	CASSPGDRGTNNEQFF	TGCGCCAGCAGCCCGGGGGACAGGGGCACCAACAATGAGCAGTTCTTC
14	TRBJ1-1	NA	NA	TRBV29-1	CSVERGALGVRAFF	TGCAGCGTTGAGAGGGGGGCTTTGGGAGTTCGGGCTTTCTTT
12	TRBJ2-5	NA	NA	TRBV2	CASSRGGETQYF	TGTGCCAGCAGTAGGGGGGGGGAGACCCAGTACTTC
13	TRBJ2-3	NA	NA	TRBV19	CATGGESTDTQYF	TGTGCCACAGGGGGGGAAAGCACAGATACGCAGTATTTT
16	TRBJ2-5	NA	NA	TRBV10-2	CASSDAQAGIEETQYF	TGCGCCAGCAGTGACGCACAGGCAGGGATCGAAGAGACCCAGTACTTC
15	TRBJ2-7	once	TRBD2	TRBV2	CASSILAVSSYEQYF	TGTGCCAGCAGTATACTAGCGGTTAGCTCCTACGAGCAGTACTTC
16	TRBJ2-3	NA	TRBD2	TRBV5-1	CASSLVSSGRGDTQYF	TGCGCCAGCAGCTTGGTCTCTTCCGGGAGGGGGGATACGCAGTATTTT
15	TRBJ1-5	NA	TRBD1	TRBV28	CASSLSGGRYQPQHF	TGTGCCAGCAGTTTGTCAGGGGGCCGTTATCAGCCCCAGCATTTT
15	TRBJ2-7	once	TRBD2	TRBV11-3	CASSLEVAGEHEQYF	TGTGCCAGCAGCTTAGAGGTAGCGGGAGAGCACGAGCAGTACTTC
15	TRBJ1-4	once	NA	TRBV14	CASSRHPAANEKLFF	TGTGCCAGCAGCCGACACCCTGCGGCTAATGAAAAACTGTTTTTT
13	TRBJ2-1	NA	NA	TRBV11-2	CASRRDSLNEQFF	TGTGCCAGCAGACGCGACTCCCTCAATGAGCAGTTCTTC
15	TRBJ2-3	NA	TRBD1	TRBV7-9	CASSLKGQTSDTQYF	TGTGCCAGCAGCTTAAAGGGACAGACCTCAGATACGCAGTATTTT
15	TRBJ2-1	once	NA	TRBV6-6	CASRNDDLKGNEQFF	TGTGCCAGCAGGAACGACGACTTAAAAGGGAATGAGCAGTTCTTC
17	TRBJ1-1	NA	TRBD1	TRBV5-5	CASSSFRGPQSNTEAFF	TGTGCCAGCAGCTCTTTCAGGGGGCCGCAAAGTAACACTGAAGCTTTCTTT
16	TRBJ2-2	NA	NA	TRBV9	CASSVGVTGHTGELFF	TGTGCCAGCAGCGTAGGTGTGACAGGTCACACCGGGGAGCTGTTTTTT
15	TRBJ2-3	NA	NA	TRBV4-3	CASSRTSLLADTQYF	TGCGCCAGCAGCCGGACCAGCTTACTGGCAGATACGCAGTATTTT
16	TRBJ2-2	NA	NA	TRBV5-8	CARLRWGRRNTGELFF	TGTGCCAGACTCCGCTGGGGCAGGCGGAACACCGGGGAGCTGTTTTTT
13	TRBJ2-5	NA	NA	TRBV29-1	CSGTEQIQETQYF	TGCAGCGGCACAGAACAGATCCAAGAGACCCAGTACTTC
14	TRBJ2-2	NA	TRBD2	TRBV15	CATSSGGGTGELFF	TGTGCCACCAGCAGCGGCGGGGGCACCGGGGAGCTGTTTTTT
12	TRBJ2-5	NA	NA	TRBV16	CASSQYGETQYF	TGTGCCAGCAGCCAATATGGCGAGACCCAGTACTTC
15	TRBJ2-7	NA	TRBD1	TRBV18	CASSPPRQGLAEQYF	TGTGCCAGCTCACCACCGCGACAGGGGCTTGCTGAGCAGTACTTC
12	TRBJ2-3	NA	NA	TRBV27	CASSSPEDTQYF	TGTGCCAGCAGTTCCCCCGAAGATACGCAGTATTTT
16	TRBJ2-7	NA	TRBD2	TRBV11-2	CASSSLGGGSGHEQYF	TGTGCCAGCAGCTCCCTTGGGGGGGGTTCAGGCCACGAGCAGTACTTC
15	TRBJ2-1	NA	TRBD2	TRBV18	CASSPGGGRIREQFF	TGTGCCAGCTCACCAGGGGGGGGACGTATTAGAGAGCAGTTCTTC
14	TRBJ2-7	NA	TRBD2	TRBV5-1	CASSFSGRNYEQYF	TGCGCCAGCAGCTTTAGCGGGAGGAATTACGAGCAGTACTTC
15	TRBJ2-1	NA	NA	TRBV9	CASSPSYRRGTEQFF	TGTGCCAGCAGCCCTAGTTACCGGAGGGGGACTGAGCAGTTCTTC
14	TRBJ2-3	NA	NA	TRBV10-1	CASSRGASTDTQYF	TGCGCCAGCAGCCGGGGGGCCTCCACAGATACGCAGTATTTT
14	TRBJ1-4	NA	TRBD1	TRBV9	CASSVGDRGGKLFF	TGTGCCAGCAGCGTAGGGGACAGGGGCGGAAAACTGTTTTTT
16	TRBJ1-5	NA	NA	TRBV7-2	CASSLDGFGGNQPQHF	TGTGCCAGCAGCCTGGACGGATTCGGGGGTAATCAGCCCCAGCATTTT
10	TRBJ2-5	NA	NA	TRBV27	CALPQETQYF	TGTGCCCTCCCTCAAGAGACCCAGTACTTC
14	TRBJ2-1	NA	TRBD2	TRBV27	CASNLAGDYNEQFF	TGTGCCAGCAACCTAGCGGGAGACTACAATGAGCAGTTCTTC
15	TRBJ1-1	NA	NA	TRBV16	CASSQFGGSNTEAFF	TGTGCCAGCAGCCAATTCGGGGGCTCGAACACTGAAGCTTTCTTT
16	TRBJ2-7	NA	NA	TRBV27	CASSFFGIRGSYEQYF	TGTGCCAGCAGTTTCTTCGGGATACGGGGCTCCTACGAGCAGTACTTC
14	TRBJ2-5	once	TRBD2	TRBV18	CASSPLAGPETQYF	TGTGCCAGCTCACCATTAGCGGGACCCGAGACCCAGTACTTC
14	TRBJ1-1	once	NA	TRBV7-8	CASSLVGSATEAFF	TGTGCCAGCAGCTTAGTGGGGAGCGCTACTGAAGCTTTCTTT